The rows below give T cell receptor beta chains drawn from one sample of a study of cytomegalovirus exposure and HLA in healthy donors. Sequencing used immunoSEQ multiplex PCR; TCRdb keeps in-frame clones, though not all of them. The sample has 76,000 or so clones, roughly 94% seen once; the top ten hold approximately 3.4%. The sequenced sample was PBMCs. These receptors all come from a young woman in good health and CMV-seropositive. Each CDR3 is given with its conserved first and last residue. The D gene is left open where the match is weak. Rows give clone size only sometimes, using once, few, many, or a class for an expanded clone.

D | J | V | size | DNA | CDR3
TRBD2 | TRBJ2-2 | TRBV7-7 | NA | TGTGCCAGCAGCTTAGGGGGGGGACGGAAGAACACCGGGGAGCTGTTTTTT | CASSLGGGRKNTGELFF
TRBD1 | TRBJ2-7 | TRBV27 | many | TGTGCCAGCAGTGTGGGACAGGAGTACGAGCAGTACTTC | CASSVGQEYEQYF
TRBD2 | TRBJ2-7 | TRBV19 | NA | TGTGCCAGTAGTAGGGTAGCGGGAGAGGTCTACGAGCAGTACTTC | CASSRVAGEVYEQYF
NA | TRBJ2-7 | TRBV29-1 | NA | TGCAGCGCCGGAGGCGCCCTCTACGAGCAGTACTTC | CSAGGALYEQYF
NA | TRBJ1-1 | TRBV7-2 | NA | TGTGCCAGCAGCTGGACTGGAAACACTGAAGCTTTCTTT | CASSWTGNTEAFF
TRBD2 | TRBJ2-3 | TRBV11-2 | NA | TGTGCCAGCAGGCGGACTAGTAGTGGAGATACGCAGTATTTT | CASRRTSSGDTQYF
NA | TRBJ1-2 | TRBV28 | NA | TGTGCCAGCAGTTTACGGTCTTGGGTTCGAGGGGGGGAACGGAATGGCTACACCTTC | CASSLRSWVRGGERNGYTF
TRBD2 | TRBJ2-3 | TRBV28 | NA | TGTGCCAGCAGTCCGACTAGACTAGCTCAAGATACGCAGTATTTT | CASSPTRLAQDTQYF
TRBD1 | TRBJ1-1 | TRBV12-5 | once | TGTGCTAGTGGTTGGGGGACAGAGGTGCGGGACACTGAAGCTTTCTTT | CASGWGTEVRDTEAFF
TRBD1 | TRBJ1-1 | TRBV27 | NA | TGTGCCAGCAGCTATAGACAGGGGGTGGGGGATTTCTTT | CASSYRQGVGDFF
NA | TRBJ1-1 | TRBV19 | NA | TGTGCCAGTAGTACGCCAGGATCGGTGAACACTGAAGCTTTCTTT | CASSTPGSVNTEAFF
TRBD1 | TRBJ1-5 | TRBV6-1 | NA | TGTGCCAGCAGTGGGACAGGGGAGTATCAGCCCCAGCATTTT | CASSGTGEYQPQHF
NA | TRBJ2-5 | TRBV15 | NA | TGTGCCACCAGCAGACCGTACCAAGAGACCCAGTACTTC | CATSRPYQETQYF
NA | TRBJ1-2 | TRBV19 | once | TGTGCCAGTAGGCGGGACGGGAACTATGGCTACACCTTC | CASRRDGNYGYTF
NA | TRBJ2-3 | TRBV6-5 | NA | TGTGCCAGCAGTTACTCAGGAGCCCTACGCACAGATACGCAGTATTTT | CASSYSGALRTDTQYF
NA | TRBJ2-5 | TRBV15 | once | TGTGCCACCAGCAAATACCCGTGGGTAGCGGTACAAGAGACCCAGTACTTC | CATSKYPWVAVQETQYF
NA | TRBJ1-2 | TRBV2 | NA | TGTGCCAGAGGGGGGGGCAAACACCCCTATAACTATGGCTACACCTTC | CARGGGKHPYNYGYTF
TRBD2 | TRBJ2-5 | TRBV18 | NA | TGTGCCAGCTCACTCCAGCAGAGCGGGGGGGCCTTAAAAGAGACCCAGTACTTC | CASSLQQSGGALKETQYF
NA | TRBJ1-5 | TRBV5-1 | NA | TGCGCCAGCAGCTTGGGTCCCAGGGAGGGCAATCAGCCCCAGCATTTT | CASSLGPREGNQPQHF
NA | TRBJ1-5 | TRBV19 | NA | TGTGCCAGCCTTAGGCCAGGGGTACATCAGCCCCAGCATTTT | CASLRPGVHQPQHF
NA | TRBJ1-6 | TRBV9 | NA | TGTGCCAGCAGCCCCCGGCGGGGGGGCCCCTATAATTCACCCCTCCACTTT | CASSPRRGGPYNSPLHF
TRBD2 | TRBJ2-7 | TRBV7-2 | NA | TGTGCCAGCAGCTTAGGGAGGCGGGGGACGGGGGAGCAGTACTTC | CASSLGRRGTGEQYF